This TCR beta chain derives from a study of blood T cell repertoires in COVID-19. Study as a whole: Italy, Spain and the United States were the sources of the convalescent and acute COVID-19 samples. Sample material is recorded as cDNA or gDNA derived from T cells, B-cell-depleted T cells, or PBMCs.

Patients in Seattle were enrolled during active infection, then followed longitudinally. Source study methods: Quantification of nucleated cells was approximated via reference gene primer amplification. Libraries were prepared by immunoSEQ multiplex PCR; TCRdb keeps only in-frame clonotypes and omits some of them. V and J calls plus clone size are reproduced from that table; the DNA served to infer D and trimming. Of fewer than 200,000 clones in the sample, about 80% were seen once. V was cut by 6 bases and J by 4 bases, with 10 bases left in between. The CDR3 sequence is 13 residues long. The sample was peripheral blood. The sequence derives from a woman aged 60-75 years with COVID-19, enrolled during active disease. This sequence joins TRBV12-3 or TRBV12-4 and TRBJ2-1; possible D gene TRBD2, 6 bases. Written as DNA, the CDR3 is TGTGCCAGCAGGGAAGCGGGTTACAATGAGCAGTTCTTC. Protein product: CASREAGYNEQFF.